This T cell receptor beta chain was sequenced for a study of OX40 agonist ivuxolimab in advanced cancers. Across the study: Anti-PD-1, anti-PD-L1 or anti-CTLA-4 therapy given earlier was allowed, and about 38% had some.

Trimming cost V 5 bases and J 3 bases; bases outside gene matches: 5. The CDR3 is made up of 15 amino acids. In germline, CDR1 is MDHEN, CDR2 SYDVKM. General study results and limits: Circulating CD4+ and CD8+ T cells showed clonal expansion by week 6 at 0.1 to 3.0 mg/kg. Normalized T-cell clonal expansion was also low in some nonresponders.

TCRdb's table, derived via immunoSEQ multiplex PCR, lists solely in-frame clones and lacks some. This table has around 48,000 clones, approximately 81% appearing once. About this clone: The antigen is unknown.

Sequenced material: CD4+ or CD8+ T cells sorted from blood, taken in a trial of the OX40 agonist ivuxolimab. The V and J genes are TRBV28 and TRBJ1-2, with 11 nucleotides matching TRBD1. This TCR came from an adult with an advanced solid tumor such as melanoma, head and neck, liver or kidney cancer. CDR3: CASSPSGQGDYGYTF. The CDR3 bases are TGTGCCAGCAGTCCCTCGGGACAGGGGGACTATGGCTACACCTTC.